This T cell receptor beta chain was observed in a study of CD8 T cells in Susac syndrome. Random-hexamer reverse transcription was applied to roughly 0.5 to 1 ug RNA. TCRdb re-called the immunoSEQ multiplex PCR reads through MiXCR, storing one row per CDR3 protein. The table lists approximately 160,000 distinct CDR3 sequences, approximately 95% of them singletons. V lost 2 bases to trimming and J lost 0 bases, with 8 bases between them. In germline, CDR1 is SGHTA, CDR2 FQGNSA. The CDR3 has 15 amino acids. Susac syndrome patients met recently defined diagnostic criteria for definite or probable disease.

Sequencing was done on a sample of CD4+ T cells from PBMCs. This TCR derives from a human donor with Susac syndrome. This chain connects TRBV7-2 to TRBJ1-5, with D possibly matching TRBD1 (5 bases). The CDR3 region has the DNA TGTGCCAGCAGCTTACTTGGGGCTAGCAATCAGCCCCAGCATTTT. Protein sequence: CASSLLGASNQPQHF. Full variable domain (rest looked up from reference TRBV7-2 and TRBJ1-5): GAGVSQSPSNKVTEKGKDVELRCDPISGHTALYWYRQSLGQGLEFLIYFQGNSAPDKSGLPSDRFSAERTGGSVSTLTIQRTQQEDSAVYLCASSLLGASNQPQHFGDGTRLSIL.